This passage covers 32 T cell receptor beta chains from one sample sequenced in a study of blood T cell repertoires in COVID-19. The protocol was immunoSEQ multiplex PCR, while the TCRdb copy is restricted to in-frame clones and leaves out a portion. This table holds under 300,000 clones, 82% found once. Sequenced input: peripheral blood. These receptor sequences come from an elderly woman with active or convalescent COVID-19.

The rearrangement joins TRBV4-2 to TRBJ1-2, with 7 positions matching TRBD1. Germline V CDR1 and CDR2: LGHNA, YNFKEQ. With 4 bases clipped from V and 1 base from J, the junction kept 9 bases outside the gene matches. CDR3 length: 16 amino acids. The CDR3 DNA follows: TGTGCCAGCAGCCCTCCGAACAGGGGAGGTAACTATGGCTACACCTTC. Its protein is CASSPPNRGGNYGYTF.

The rearrangement links TRBV28 to TRBJ2-1; tentative D call: TRBD1 (6 bases). The CDR3 runs to 13 residues. Germline V lookup: CDR1 MDHEN, CDR2 SYDVKM. The ends were cut back, 5 bases at V and 9 bases at J, with 14 bases in the middle. The CDR3 coding sequence is TGTGCCAGCAGTATCATACAGGGCGGTGAGCAGTTCTTC. Protein sequence: CASSIIQGGEQFF.

The V and J genes are TRBV28 and TRBJ1-1; unclear D gene. The V gene lost 10 bases and the J gene lost 1 base, with 7 bases spanning the gap. The CDR3 is 11 amino acids. From germline, CDR1 is MDHEN and CDR2 SYDVKM. In nucleotides, the CDR3 is TGTGCCATCTCCCGGAACACTGAAGCTTTCTTT. Protein sequence: CAISRNTEAFF.

The J gene is TRBJ1-6, the V gene TRBV10-3; the D is unclear. Trimming took 9 bases from V and 0 from J, leaving 9 bases between them. Germline assignment: CDR1 ENHRY and CDR2 SYGVKD. The CDR3 runs 14 residues. The CDR3 region is CAIAIGSYNSPLHF. The CDR3 bases are TGTGCCATAGCGATCGGCTCCTATAATTCACCCCTCCACTTT.

The CDR3 DNA sequence: TGTGCCGCAAAGATGGCAGGGTACACCGGGGAGCTGTTTTTT. This gives the protein CAAKMAGYTGELFF. This rearrangement joins TRBV5-6 to TRBJ2-2; tentatively, D is TRBD1 (5 bases). Deletions cut 10 bases from V and 3 bases from J, with 16 bases between. Germline V gene lookup returns CDR1 SGHDT and CDR2 YYEEEE. The CDR3 has 14 residues.

The chain combines TRBV12-3 or TRBV12-4 with TRBJ1-4; no firm D call. V was shortened by 1 base and J by 13 bases, with 10 bases between the two germline ends. This CDR3 region has 12 residues. CDR3 region: CASSLGSGGLFF. The CDR3 DNA follows: TGTGCCAGCAGTTTAGGGTCCGGCGGACTGTTTTTT.

In DNA, the CDR3 is TGTGCCATCAGCCAGGGGGCACTCTCTGGGGCCAACGTCCTGACTTTC. It codes for CAISQGALSGANVLTF. The genes are TRBV10-3 and TRBJ2-6; TRBD1 agrees at 8 bases. The J segment lost 0 bases and the V segment lost 6 bases, leaving 4 bases of the junction unmatched. The CDR3 runs 16 residues. The germline gives CDR1 ENHRY, CDR2 SYGVKD.

A single count supports this clone. This chain links TRBV6-1 with TRBJ2-7, with D perhaps matching TRBD2 (5 bases). The germline gives CDR1 MNHNS, CDR2 SASEGT. The V and J ends lost 1 base and 3 bases respectively, with 13 bases between them. There are 15 residues in the CDR3. The CDR3 bases are TGTGCCAGCAGTGAAGTTGGGCTAGCCCGCTACGAGCAGTACTTC. This codes for CASSEVGLARYEQYF.

The genes are TRBV6-5 and TRBJ1-6, with a possible D match to TRBD1 (5 bases). CDR3 length: 13 residues. CDR1 is MNHEY and CDR2 is SVGAGI in the germline V gene. Trimming stripped 7 bases from V and 8 bases from J, with 12 bases between. The CDR3 coding sequence is TGTGCCAGCAAGGTCGGAGGGGATTCACCCCTCCACTTT. Its protein product is CASKVGGDSPLHF.

CDR3 amino acids: CASSSMTGGLNQPQHF. The CDR3 region has the DNA TGTGCCAGCAGCTCAATGACAGGGGGCCTGAATCAGCCCCAGCATTTT. The J gene is TRBJ1-5, the V gene TRBV7-8, with 10 bases identical to TRBD1. The germline V gene has CDR1 SGHVS and CDR2 FQNEAQ. This CDR3 is 16 amino acids long. After removal of 4 bases from V and 4 bases from J, the junction contained 7 bases not matched to a gene.

This chain uses TRBV5-1 with TRBJ2-5; TRBD2 agrees at 8 bases. CDR1 is SGHRS and CDR2 is YFSETQ in the germline V gene. CDR3 length: 19 residues. V lost 3 bases to trimming and J lost 3 bases; unmatched junction nucleotides: 19. The CDR3 DNA sequence: TGCGCCAGCAGCTGGAGACCTCTAGGCGGGGGGTCCGTTGAAGAGACCCAGTACTTC. Translated: CASSWRPLGGGSVEETQYF.

This clone was detected only a few times. The chain links TRBV2 to TRBJ2-1; D is perhaps TRBD1 (6 bases). The germline V and J ends were trimmed by 3 bases and 7 bases, with 13 bases remaining between them. Germline lookup yields CDR1 SNHLY and CDR2 FYNNEI. There are 14 residues in the CDR3. The CDR3 DNA is TGTGCCAGCAGTGACCCCAGGGGAGTAAATGAGCAGTTCTTC. This codes for CASSDPRGVNEQFF.

The gene calls are TRBV5-1 and TRBJ2-3; tentative D call: TRBD1 (5 bases). Germline lookup yields CDR1 SGHRS and CDR2 YFSETQ. CDR3 length equals 14 residues. Trimming shortened V by 2 bases and J by 5 bases, and 12 bases separated the two germline ends. The CDR3 sequence is CASSFGASGDTQYF. The CDR3 DNA reads as TGCGCCAGCAGCTTTGGGGCGTCCGGAGATACGCAGTATTTT.

Remarks on this clone: This sample also contains other DNA sequences that code for the same CDR3. The chain couples TRBV3-1 (or the pseudogene TRBV3-2) to TRBJ1-6; the D gene is possibly TRBD1 (5 bases). Germline values: CDR1 LGHDT, CDR2 YNNKEL (reference sequence). The CDR3 runs to 14 residues. Trimming stripped 1 base from V and 7 bases from J, with 8 bases between. The CDR3 protein is CASSQAGGNSPLHF. In DNA, the CDR3 is TGTGCCAGCAGCCAAGCGGGGGGGAATTCACCCCTCCACTTT.

This sequence joins TRBV29-1 and TRBJ2-1, with 8 bases fitting TRBD2. Trimming removed 6 bases from V and 2 bases from J; junction bases left unmatched: 9. The length of the CDR3 is 15 residues. The germline gives CDR1 SQVTM, CDR2 ANQGSEA. The CDR3 protein is CSVSRGGRTYNEQFF. The CDR3 DNA is TGCAGCGTGTCGCGGGGCGGGAGGACCTACAATGAGCAGTTCTTC.

The chain recombines TRBV3-1 (or the pseudogene TRBV3-2) with TRBJ1-2; D might be TRBD1 (5 bases). CDR1 and CDR2 from the germline V gene are LGHDT and YNNKEL (reference sequence). Trimming stripped 0 bases from V and 4 bases from J, with 18 bases between. The CDR3 runs to 17 residues. The CDR3 nucleotides are TGTGCCAGCAGCCAAGATAGTGGCCGGACACTGATCTATGGCTACACCTTC. It translates to CASSQDSGRTLIYGYTF.

The chain uses TRBV5-1 and TRBJ2-2; the match to TRBD2 covers 10 bases. The CDR3 is 16 amino acids. Per the germline V gene, CDR1 is SGHRS and CDR2 is YFSETQ. The J segment lost 5 bases and the V segment lost 4 bases, leaving 8 bases of the junction unmatched. For the CDR3, the DNA is TGCGCCAGCAGCCCCTTAGCGGGGGGTAGGACCGGGGAGCTGTTTTTT. It yields the protein CASSPLAGGRTGELFF.

The V gene is TRBV7-2, the J gene TRBJ2-7; D is ambiguous. V dropped 6 bases and J dropped 2 bases, with 5 bases sitting between them. CDR1 and CDR2 (germline): SGHTA, FQGNSA. This CDR3 contains 11 residues. DNA of the CDR3: TGTGCCAGCAGTCCCGCCTACGAGCAGTACTTC. Its translation: CASSPAYEQYF.

The CDR3 protein is CASSQGASGNYEQYF. The CDR3 bases are TGCGCCAGCAGCCAAGGGGCTAGCGGAAACTACGAGCAGTACTTC. This sequence joins TRBV4-1 and TRBJ2-7; TRBD2 matches 7 bases. Trimming at V came to 1 base and at J to 3 bases, leaving 6 bases not matched to a gene. The CDR3 length is 15 residues. The germline gives CDR1 MGHRA, CDR2 YSYEKL.

The rearrangement links TRBV7-2 to TRBJ1-5, with D possibly TRBD1 on 5 matching bases. Between the trimmed V and J ends, which lost 3 bases and 12 bases, there was a span of 12 bases. CDR3 length: 12 amino acids. Germline CDR1 SGHTA, CDR2 FQGNSA. CDR3 in amino acids: CASSLSGGVQHF. The CDR3 DNA is TGTGCCAGCAGCTTGTCGGGGGGAGTCCAGCATTTT.

This clone was observed at least ten times. This chain uses TRBV2 with TRBJ2-7, with TRBD1 identical over 11 bases. V was clipped by 9 bases and J by 5 bases; unmatched bases: 6. This CDR3 region has 13 residues. Germline CDR1 and CDR2: SNHLY and FYNNEI. CDR3 nucleotide sequence: TGTGCCAGTTCGGGACAGGGGGTTGACGAGCAGTACTTC. This gives the protein CASSGQGVDEQYF.

V and J are TRBV23-1 and TRBJ2-7; D is ambiguous. TRBV23-1 is an open reading frame whose function is uncertain. V was cut by 3 bases and J by 4 bases, with 7 bases left in between. CDR3 length: 12 residues. The CDR3 region has the DNA TGCGCCAGCAGTCACTCTTTGTACGAGCAGTACTTC. Its protein is CASSHSLYEQYF.

The table lists this clone with a count of one. V usage is TRBV24-1 and J usage is TRBJ1-2; D might be TRBD1 (5 bases). This CDR3 region has 14 residues. V was clipped by 1 base and J by 5 bases, with 10 bases between them. Germline CDR1 reads KGHDR; CDR2 reads SFDVKD. CDR3 loop: CATSDFARDYGYTF. For the CDR3, the DNA is TGTGCCACCAGTGATTTTGCCAGGGATTATGGCTACACCTTC.

This clone showed up just a few times. The chain employs TRBV28 and TRBJ1-3; unclear D gene. Germline V gene sequence: CDR1 MDHEN, CDR2 SYDVKM. This CDR3 contains 14 residues. V was shortened by 2 bases and J by 7 bases, with 12 bases between the two germline ends. The CDR3 region is CASSLQVGGNTIYF. DNA of the CDR3: TGTGCCAGCAGTTTACAGGTGGGAGGGAACACCATATATTTT.

The chain recombines TRBV6-5 with TRBJ1-5; D perhaps matches TRBD1 (5 bases). The germline V gene has CDR1 MNHEY and CDR2 SVGAGI. V lost 7 bases and J lost 6, with 13 bases in between. CDR3 length: 13 amino acids. The CDR3 bases are TGTGCCAGCACGGTGTTGGGGGGTCAGCCCCAGCATTTT. Translated, it gives CASTVLGGQPQHF.

The gene calls are TRBV29-1 and TRBJ2-3; 7 bases line up with TRBD2. The V gene's germline CDR1 is SQVTM and CDR2 ANQGSEA. V dropped 4 bases and J dropped 0; count of bases not matched to a gene: 4. This CDR3 contains 14 residues. CDR3: CSVVSGASTDTQYF. In DNA, the CDR3 is TGCAGCGTTGTCAGCGGGGCCAGCACAGATACGCAGTATTTT.

Written as DNA, the CDR3 is TGTGCCAGCAGCGGCAGCGGGGGGCGCACAGATACGCAGTATTTT. The encoded protein is CASSGSGGRTDTQYF. The V call is TRBV5-4, the J call TRBJ2-3; 9 positions match TRBD2. V lost 4 bases to trimming and J lost 1 base; unmatched junction nucleotides: 4. Germline V gene data show CDR1 as SGHNT and CDR2 as YYREEE (reference sequence). The CDR3 consists of 15 residues. The variable domain in full, with the rest retrieved from reference TRBV5-4 and TRBJ2-3, is ETGVTQSPTHLIKTRGQQVTLRCSSQSGHNTVSWYQQALGQGPQFIFQYYREEENGRGNFPPRFSGLQFPNYSSELNVNALELDDSALYLCASSGSGGRTDTQYFGPGTRLTVL.

This chain uses TRBV2 with TRBJ2-1; 8 bases align to TRBD2. With 4 bases clipped from V and 0 bases from J, the junction kept 5 bases outside the gene matches. CDR1 SNHLY and CDR2 FYNNEI come from the germline V gene. The CDR3 is 16 residues long. The CDR3 loop reads CASSGSGVSSYNEQFF. The DNA of the CDR3 is TGTGCCAGCAGTGGTAGCGGGGTAAGCTCCTACAATGAGCAGTTCTTC.

J is TRBJ1-4 and V is TRBV18; TRBD1 matches 8 bases. CDR3 length: 13 residues. The germline V gene has CDR1 KGHSH and CDR2 LQKENI. Germline trimming cut 4 bases from V and 10 bases from J; bases unmatched to any gene: 5. The CDR3 coding sequence is TGTGCCAGCTCACTAGATACAGGGGGAAAACTGTTTTTT. Protein sequence: CASSLDTGGKLFF.

The chain recombines TRBV5-5 with TRBJ1-4; D is ambiguous. This CDR3 contains 15 residues. V gave up 4 bases and J gave up 3 bases, with 13 bases separating them. Germline CDR1 SGHKS, CDR2 YYEKEE (reference sequence). Here the CDR3 reads CASSLPLAANEKLFF. The CDR3 nucleotides read TGTGCCAGCAGCCTCCCTTTGGCGGCTAATGAAAAACTGTTTTTT.

This chain connects TRBV30 to TRBJ2-5; D remains unclear. CDR1 is GTSNPN, CDR2 SVGIG, per germline (reference sequence). V lost 0 bases and J 4 bases, leaving 9 bases between the germline ends. The CDR3 is 13 amino acids. The CDR3 coding sequence is TGTGCCTGGAGTGTATATGCGGCAGAGACCCAGTACTTC. Protein sequence: CAWSVYAAETQYF.

This chain links TRBV15 with TRBJ1-1, with 9 positions matching TRBD1. Germline V CDR1 and CDR2: LNHNV, YYDKDF (reference sequence). The CDR3 length is 15 residues. V was clipped by 3 bases and J by 4 bases; unmatched bases: 6. The CDR3 DNA reads TGTGCCACCAGCAGGGGATACAGGGGGCCCACTGAAGCTTTCTTT. It translates to CATSRGYRGPTEAFF.